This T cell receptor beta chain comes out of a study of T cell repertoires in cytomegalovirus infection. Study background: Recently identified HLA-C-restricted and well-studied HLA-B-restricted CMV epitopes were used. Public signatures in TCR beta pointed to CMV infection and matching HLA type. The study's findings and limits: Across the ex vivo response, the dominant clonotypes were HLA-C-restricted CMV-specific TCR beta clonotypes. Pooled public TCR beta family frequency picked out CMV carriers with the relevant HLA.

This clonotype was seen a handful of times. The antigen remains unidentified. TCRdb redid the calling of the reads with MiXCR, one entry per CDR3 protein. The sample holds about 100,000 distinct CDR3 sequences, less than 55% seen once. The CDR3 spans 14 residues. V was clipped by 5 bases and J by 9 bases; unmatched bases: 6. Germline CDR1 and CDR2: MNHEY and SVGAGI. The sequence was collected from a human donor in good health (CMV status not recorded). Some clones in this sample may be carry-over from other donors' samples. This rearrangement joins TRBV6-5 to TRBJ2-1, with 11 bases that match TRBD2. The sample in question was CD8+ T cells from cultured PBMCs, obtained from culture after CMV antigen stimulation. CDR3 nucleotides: TGTGCCAGCAGTACTAGCGGGGGCGGGAGTGAGCAGTTCTTC. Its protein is CASSTSGGGSEQFF.